The T cell receptor beta chain described here comes from a study of spatial heterogeneity in lung cancer. Study-level background: Tumor-region TCR transcript counts correlated strongly with a T cell module score from matched bulk RNA-seq. Study-wide results and caveats: The study found that expanded intratumoral alpha and beta TCR counts tracked tumor mutation counts.

A distinct unique molecular identifier was carried by each TCR cDNA molecule. One entry per CDR3 protein, called by TCRdb with MiXCR from the 5' RACE reads. The sample contains about 2,600 distinct CDR3 sequences, about 8.8% of which appear only once. This clonotype ranks as medium-sized. Its antigen is still unknown. Germline V lookup: CDR1 DFQATT, CDR2 SNEGSKA (reference sequence). V lost 3 bases, J lost 2 bases, and 14 bases stayed unmatched. This CDR3 contains 19 residues. Time point meaning: sample taken at primary tumor resection. The sequenced sample was lung tumor tissue, obtained at surgery. The rearrangement uses TRBV20-1 and TRBJ1-3, with TRBD1 matching 12 bases. The sequence came from a male donor with early-stage non-small cell lung cancer. The CDR3 sequence: CSASNPRDRGLGPGNTIYF. CDR3 nucleotide sequence: TGCAGTGCTAGCAACCCCCGGGACAGGGGGCTTGGCCCTGGAAACACCATATATTTT.